The rows below give T cell receptor beta chains drawn from one sample of a study of T-cell memory formation after mild COVID-19. TCRdb used MiXCR to reprocess the 5' RACE reads, holding one entry per CDR3 protein. This table has about 560,000 distinct CDR3 sequences, 17% appearing once. Sequenced input: PBMCs or a T cell subset sorted from them (not recorded which). These receptors all stem from an adult woman who had mild COVID-19 (a few samples of this study predate the infection). Cell type and time point are not known. The CDR3 runs from the conserved cysteine through the conserved F or W.

j_call | cdr3_length | v_call | cdr3_aa
TRBJ2-1 | 13 | TRBV25-1 | CASSEYNRGEQFF
TRBJ1-1 | 14 | TRBV5-4 | CASSLEIPQGEAFF
TRBJ1-1 | 12 | TRBV20-1 | CSATDRNTEAFF
TRBJ1-5 | 14 | TRBV9 | CASSVGQSEQPQHF
TRBJ1-5 | 15 | TRBV19 | CASRTTGLDGQPQHF
TRBJ1-4 | 17 | TRBV18 | CASSPERTAPSNEKLFF
TRBJ1-1 | 15 | TRBV12-3/TRBV12-4 | CASSGGSFKSAEAFF
TRBJ2-5 | 13 | TRBV7-6 | CASSKTGVETQYF
TRBJ2-7 | 12 | TRBV24-1 | CATAGQGYEQYF
TRBJ1-1 | 15 | TRBV5-6 | CASSFPLQRNTEAFF
TRBJ1-5 | 15 | TRBV7-9 | CASSLADRLAQPQHF
TRBJ2-7 | 13 | TRBV12-3/TRBV12-4 | CASSLVTGAEQYF
TRBJ2-1 | 18 | TRBV19 | CASSSLPRLAGGYNEQFF
TRBJ2-1 | 20 | TRBV7-8 | CASSLFFGTGAISSYNEQFF
TRBJ2-7 | 13 | TRBV27 | CASRRTGDYEQYF
TRBJ2-3 | 15 | TRBV20-1 | CSASKGQGNTDTQYF
TRBJ2-1 | 15 | TRBV6-4 | CASSPGLVGYNEQFF
TRBJ1-3 | 15 | TRBV5-1 | CASSGGPSIGNTIYF
TRBJ2-1 | 17 | TRBV12-3/TRBV12-4 | CASSSRLAGGIYNEQFF
TRBJ1-1 | 13 | TRBV6-5 | CASSSTRGTEAFF
TRBJ2-2 | 13 | TRBV7-9 | CASSRPGTGELFF
TRBJ2-7 | 17 | TRBV7-2 | CASSLGSLAGSPYEQYF
TRBJ1-1 | 13 | TRBV30 | CAWSGTGITEAFF
TRBJ2-5 | 13 | TRBV12-3/TRBV12-4 | CASRRTVQETQYF
TRBJ2-5 | 15 | TRBV7-7 | CASSLFPRGPETQYF
TRBJ1-6 | 15 | TRBV5-1 | CASSLAGAYNSPLHF
TRBJ2-5 | 15 | TRBV5-1 | CASSSLGGAEETQYF
TRBJ1-3 | 14 | TRBV6-2/TRBV6-3 | CASSFGLEGNTIYF
TRBJ2-3 | 18 | TRBV28 | CASSSHPGWKGDTDTQYF
TRBJ1-2 | 14 | TRBV19 | CASISDIGVYGYTF
TRBJ2-3 | 13 | TRBV2 | CASSDRSTDTQYF
TRBJ2-5 | 14 | TRBV5-6 | CASSSLGDAETQYF
TRBJ2-3 | 18 | TRBV23-1 | CASTDRLNRGSSTDTQYF